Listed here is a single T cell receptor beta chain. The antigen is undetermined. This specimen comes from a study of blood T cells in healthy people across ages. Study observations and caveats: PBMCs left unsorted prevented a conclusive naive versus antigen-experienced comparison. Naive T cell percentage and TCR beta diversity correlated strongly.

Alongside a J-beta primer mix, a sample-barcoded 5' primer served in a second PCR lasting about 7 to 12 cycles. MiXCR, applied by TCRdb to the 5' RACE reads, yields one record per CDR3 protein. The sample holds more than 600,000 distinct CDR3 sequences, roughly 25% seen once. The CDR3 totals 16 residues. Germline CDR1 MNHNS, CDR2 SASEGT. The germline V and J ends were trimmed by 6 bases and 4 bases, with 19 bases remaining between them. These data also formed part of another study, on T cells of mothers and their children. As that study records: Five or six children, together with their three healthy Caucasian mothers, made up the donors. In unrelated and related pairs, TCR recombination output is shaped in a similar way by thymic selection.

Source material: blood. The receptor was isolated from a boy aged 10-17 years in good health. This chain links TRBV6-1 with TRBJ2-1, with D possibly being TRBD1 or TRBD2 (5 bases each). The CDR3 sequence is CASRGDLRSLYNEQFF. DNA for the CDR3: TGTGCCAGCAGGGGGGACCTCCGATCGTTATACAATGAGCAGTTCTTC.